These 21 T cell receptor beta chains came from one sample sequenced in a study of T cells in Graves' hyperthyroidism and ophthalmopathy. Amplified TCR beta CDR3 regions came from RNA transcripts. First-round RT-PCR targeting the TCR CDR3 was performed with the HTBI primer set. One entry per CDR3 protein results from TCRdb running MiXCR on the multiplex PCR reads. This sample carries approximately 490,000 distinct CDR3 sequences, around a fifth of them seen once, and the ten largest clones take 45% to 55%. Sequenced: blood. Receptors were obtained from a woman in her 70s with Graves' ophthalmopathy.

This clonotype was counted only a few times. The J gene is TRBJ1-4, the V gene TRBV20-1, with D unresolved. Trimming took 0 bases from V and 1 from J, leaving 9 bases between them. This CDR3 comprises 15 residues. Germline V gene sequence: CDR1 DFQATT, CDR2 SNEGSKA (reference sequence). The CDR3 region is CSARDWRVTNEKLFF. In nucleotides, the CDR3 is TGCAGTGCTAGAGATTGGAGGGTAACTAATGAAAAACTGTTTTTT.

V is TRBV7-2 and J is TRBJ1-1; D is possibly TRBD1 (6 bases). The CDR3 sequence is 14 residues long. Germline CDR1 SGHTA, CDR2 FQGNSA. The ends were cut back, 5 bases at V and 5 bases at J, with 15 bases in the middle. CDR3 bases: TGTGCCAGCAGCCTCGTGGGGGCAAAGACTGAAGCTTTCTTT. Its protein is CASSLVGAKTEAFF.

In nucleotides, the CDR3 is TGTGCCAGCAGCCAAGTCCTCCACAGGGCTGGAAAGGAGACCCAGTACTTC. It yields the protein CASSQVLHRAGKETQYF. The chain combines TRBV7-9 with TRBJ2-5, with a possible D match to TRBD1 (6 bases). The CDR3 consists of 17 residues. V gave up 5 bases and J gave up 5 bases, with 24 bases separating them. Looked up from germline, CDR1 is SEHNR and CDR2 is FQNEAQ (reference sequence).

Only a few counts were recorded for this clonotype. This CDR3 reads CAISGTETPYEQYF. The CDR3 DNA reads as TGTGCCATCAGTGGGACGGAGACCCCCTACGAGCAGTACTTC. The V gene is TRBV10-3, the J gene TRBJ2-7; D gene unclear. V lost 4 bases, J lost 2 bases, and 12 bases lay in between. Germline CDR1 reads ENHRY; CDR2 reads SYGVKD. CDR3 length: 14 amino acids.

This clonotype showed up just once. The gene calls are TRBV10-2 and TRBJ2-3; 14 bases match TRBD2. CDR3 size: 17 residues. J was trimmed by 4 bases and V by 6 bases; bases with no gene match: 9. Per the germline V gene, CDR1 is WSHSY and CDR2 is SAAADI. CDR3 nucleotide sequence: TGCGCCAGCAGGCGGACGACTAGCGGGAGGGTGGCAGATACGCAGTATTTT. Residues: CASRRTTSGRVADTQYF.

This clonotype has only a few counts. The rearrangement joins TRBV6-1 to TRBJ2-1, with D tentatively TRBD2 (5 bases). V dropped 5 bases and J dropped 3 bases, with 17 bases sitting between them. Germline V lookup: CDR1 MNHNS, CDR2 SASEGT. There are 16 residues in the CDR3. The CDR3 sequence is CASSSGRSEGYNEQFF. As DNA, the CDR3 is TGTGCCAGCAGTTCTGGGCGGAGTGAGGGCTACAATGAGCAGTTCTTC.

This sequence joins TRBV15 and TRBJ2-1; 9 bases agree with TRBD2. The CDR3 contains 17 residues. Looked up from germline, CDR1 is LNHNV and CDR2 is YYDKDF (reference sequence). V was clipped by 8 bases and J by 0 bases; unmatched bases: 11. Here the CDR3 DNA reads TGTGCCACCCGGGAGATGCGGGGGGGGAGCTCCTACAATGAGCAGTTCTTC. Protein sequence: CATREMRGGSSYNEQFF.

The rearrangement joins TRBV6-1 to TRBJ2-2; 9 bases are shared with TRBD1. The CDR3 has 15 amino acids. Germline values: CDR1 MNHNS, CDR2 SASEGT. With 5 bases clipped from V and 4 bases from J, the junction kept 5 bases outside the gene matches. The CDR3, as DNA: TGTGCCAGCAGTTCGGACAGGGGTAGCACCGGGGAGCTGTTTTTT. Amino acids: CASSSDRGSTGELFF.

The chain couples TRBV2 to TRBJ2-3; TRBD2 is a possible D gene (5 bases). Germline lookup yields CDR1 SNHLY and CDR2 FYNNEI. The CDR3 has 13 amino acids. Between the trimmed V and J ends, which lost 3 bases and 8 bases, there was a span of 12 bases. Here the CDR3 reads CASSDRVEGTQYF. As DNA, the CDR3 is TGTGCCAGCAGTGATAGGGTAGAGGGTACGCAGTATTTT.

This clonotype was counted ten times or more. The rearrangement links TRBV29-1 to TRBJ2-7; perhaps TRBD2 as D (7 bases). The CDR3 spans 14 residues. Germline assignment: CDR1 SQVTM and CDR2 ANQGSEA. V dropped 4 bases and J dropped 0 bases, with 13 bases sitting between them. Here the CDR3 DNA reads TGCAGCGTTGTTAGGGAGGGGGTCTCCTACGAGCAGTACTTC. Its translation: CSVVREGVSYEQYF.

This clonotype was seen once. The CDR3 region has the DNA TGTGCCAGCAGTTCCCAGACTGGGGCCAACGTCCTGACTTTC. It is translated as CASSSQTGANVLTF. The V call is TRBV27, the J call TRBJ2-6; D gene unclear. The length of the CDR3 is 14 residues. V lost 4 bases and J 2 bases, leaving 6 bases between the germline ends. Germline V CDR1 and CDR2: MNHEY, SMNVEV (reference sequence).

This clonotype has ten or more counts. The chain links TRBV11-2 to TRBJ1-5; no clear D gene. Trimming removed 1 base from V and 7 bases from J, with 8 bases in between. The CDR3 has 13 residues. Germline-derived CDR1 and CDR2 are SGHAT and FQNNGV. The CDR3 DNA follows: TGTGCCAGCAGCTTAGGAGGGCAACAGCCCCAGCATTTT. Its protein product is CASSLGGQQPQHF.

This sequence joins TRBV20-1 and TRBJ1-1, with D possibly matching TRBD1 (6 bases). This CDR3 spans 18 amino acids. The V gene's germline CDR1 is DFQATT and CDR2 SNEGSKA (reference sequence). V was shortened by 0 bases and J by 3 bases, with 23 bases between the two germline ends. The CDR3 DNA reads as TGCAGTGCTAGAGATCGAGGGGGGGGTAGGGTTAAGGACACTGAAGCTTTCTTT. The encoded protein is CSARDRGGGRVKDTEAFF.

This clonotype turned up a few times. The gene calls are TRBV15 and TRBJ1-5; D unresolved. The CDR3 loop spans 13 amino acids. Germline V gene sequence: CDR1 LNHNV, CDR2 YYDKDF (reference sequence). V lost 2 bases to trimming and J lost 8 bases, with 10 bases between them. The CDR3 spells CATSRSGYEPQHF. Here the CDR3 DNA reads TGTGCCACCAGCAGATCCGGGTATGAGCCCCAGCATTTT.

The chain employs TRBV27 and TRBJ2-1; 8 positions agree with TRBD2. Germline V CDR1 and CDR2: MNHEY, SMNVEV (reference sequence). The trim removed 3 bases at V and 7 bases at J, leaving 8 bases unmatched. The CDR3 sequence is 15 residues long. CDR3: CASSFEAGVQNEQFF. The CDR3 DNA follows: TGTGCCAGCAGTTTCGAAGCGGGAGTTCAAAATGAGCAGTTCTTC.

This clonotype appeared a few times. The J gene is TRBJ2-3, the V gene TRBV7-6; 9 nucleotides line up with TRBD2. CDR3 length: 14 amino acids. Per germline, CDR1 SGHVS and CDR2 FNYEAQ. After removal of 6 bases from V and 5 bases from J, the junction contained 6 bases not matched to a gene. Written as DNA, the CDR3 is TGTGCCAGCAGGCGCGAAGCGGGGGGAGATACGCAGTATTTT. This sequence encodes CASRREAGGDTQYF.

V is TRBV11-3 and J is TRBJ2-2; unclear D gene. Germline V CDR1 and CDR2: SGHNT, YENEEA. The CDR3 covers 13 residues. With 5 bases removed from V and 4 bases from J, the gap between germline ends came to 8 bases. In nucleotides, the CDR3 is TGTGCCAGCAGCACCGGCGTCACCGGGGAGCTGTTTTTT. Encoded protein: CASSTGVTGELFF.

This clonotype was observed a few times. The DNA of the CDR3 is TGTGCCAGCACCCCTGGTAGAGCCCGCTCCTACAATGAGCAGTTCTTC. It codes for CASTPGRARSYNEQFF. The J gene is TRBJ2-1, the V gene TRBV27, with D uncertain. CDR3 length equals 16 residues. CDR1 is MNHEY and CDR2 is SMNVEV in the germline V gene (reference sequence). V lost 7 bases and J 0 bases, leaving 16 bases between the germline ends.

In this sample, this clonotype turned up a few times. The DNA of the CDR3 is TGCGCCAGCAGCTCCGGGACGAATGGCTACACCTTC. The encoded protein is CASSSGTNGYTF. The chain carries TRBV5-1 and TRBJ1-2; perhaps TRBD1 as D (5 bases). The CDR3 length is 12 residues. The germline V and J ends were trimmed by 3 bases and 6 bases, with 9 bases remaining between them. Germline CDR1 reads SGHRS; CDR2 reads YFSETQ.

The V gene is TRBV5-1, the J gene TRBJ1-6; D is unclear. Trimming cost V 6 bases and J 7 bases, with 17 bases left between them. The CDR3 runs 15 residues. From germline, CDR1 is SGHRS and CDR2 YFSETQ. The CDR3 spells CASTPGGLMNSPLHF. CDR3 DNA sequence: TGCGCCAGCACCCCAGGAGGGTTGATGAATTCACCCCTCCACTTT. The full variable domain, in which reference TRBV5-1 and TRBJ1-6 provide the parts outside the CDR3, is KAGVTQTPRYLIKTRGQQVTLSCSPISGHRSVSWYQQTPGQGLQFLFEYFSETQRNKGNFPGRFSGRQFSNSRSEMNVSTLELGDSALYLCASTPGGLMNSPLHFGNGTRLTVT.

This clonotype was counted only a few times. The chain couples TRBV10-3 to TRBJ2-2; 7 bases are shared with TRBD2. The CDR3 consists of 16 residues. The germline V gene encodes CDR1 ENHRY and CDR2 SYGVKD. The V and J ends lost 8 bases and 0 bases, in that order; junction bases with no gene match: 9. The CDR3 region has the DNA TGTGCCATCGATGAGGGAGGGCCCGCGAACACCGGGGAGCTGTTTTTT. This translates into CAIDEGGPANTGELFF.